This TCR beta chain is drawn from a study of CD8+CD57+ T cells in acquired aplastic anemia. Points from the study as a whole: Patient and control CD8+ Simpson's diversity was not significantly different. Around 27 sequences, all CD8+ CDR3, were shared between patients and controls.

Remarks on this clonotype: Its antigen is undetermined.

Genomic DNA constituted the template upon which TCR beta VDJ and CDR3 profiling was performed. TCRdb independently ran MiXCR on the reads; one entry per CDR3 protein. In the table there are under 250,000 distinct CDR3 sequences, 65% of which are singletons. CD8+CD57+ cell expansion, shown by flow cytometry, had occurred in the patients selected for sequencing. As a group, the patients uniformly had severe acquired aplastic anemia. The CDR3 contains 14 residues. The germline CDR1 and CDR2 sequences are SEHNR and FQNEAQ (reference sequence). Trimming stripped 10 bases from V and 0 bases from J, with 15 bases between.

The chain is built from TRBV7-9 and TRBJ1-1, with a possible D match to TRBD1 (5 bases). The sequence was collected from a human donor with aplastic anemia. The sequenced sample consisted of sorted CD4+, CD8+, or CD8+CD57+ T cells (not recorded which) from PBMCs. The CDR3 is CATSRGNMNTEAFF. The CDR3 coding sequence is TGTGCCACTTCACGGGGCAATATGAACACTGAAGCTTTCTTT.